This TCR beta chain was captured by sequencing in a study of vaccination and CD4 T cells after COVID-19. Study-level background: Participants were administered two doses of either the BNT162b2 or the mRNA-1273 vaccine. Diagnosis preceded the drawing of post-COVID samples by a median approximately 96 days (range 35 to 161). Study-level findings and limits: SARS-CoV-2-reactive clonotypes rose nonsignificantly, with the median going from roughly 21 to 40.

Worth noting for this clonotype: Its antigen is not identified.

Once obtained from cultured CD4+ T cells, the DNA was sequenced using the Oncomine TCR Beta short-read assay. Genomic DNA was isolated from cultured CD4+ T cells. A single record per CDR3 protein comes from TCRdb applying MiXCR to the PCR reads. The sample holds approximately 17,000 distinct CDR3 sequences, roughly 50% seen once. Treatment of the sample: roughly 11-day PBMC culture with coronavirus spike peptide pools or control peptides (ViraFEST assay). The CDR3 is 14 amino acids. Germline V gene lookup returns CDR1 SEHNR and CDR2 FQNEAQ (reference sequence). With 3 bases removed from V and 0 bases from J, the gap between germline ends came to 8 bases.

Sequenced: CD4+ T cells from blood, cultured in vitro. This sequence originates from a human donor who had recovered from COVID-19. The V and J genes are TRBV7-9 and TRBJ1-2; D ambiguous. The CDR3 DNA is TGTGCCAGCAGCTTTCCTGAGCCTAACTATGGCTACACCTTC. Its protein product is CASSFPEPNYGYTF.